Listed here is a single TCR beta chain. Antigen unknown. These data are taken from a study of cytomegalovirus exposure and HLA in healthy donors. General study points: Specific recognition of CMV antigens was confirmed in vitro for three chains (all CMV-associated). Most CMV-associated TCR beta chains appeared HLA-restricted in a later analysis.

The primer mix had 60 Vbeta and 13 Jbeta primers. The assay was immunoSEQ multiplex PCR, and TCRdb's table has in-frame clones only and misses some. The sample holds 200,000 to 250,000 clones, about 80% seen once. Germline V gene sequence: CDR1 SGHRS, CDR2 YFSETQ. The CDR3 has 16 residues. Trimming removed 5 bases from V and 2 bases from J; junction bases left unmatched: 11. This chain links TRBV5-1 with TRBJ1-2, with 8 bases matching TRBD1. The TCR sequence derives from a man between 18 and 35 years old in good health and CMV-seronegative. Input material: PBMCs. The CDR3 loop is CASSVSGQGRNYGYTF. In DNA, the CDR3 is TGCGCCAGCAGTGTTTCCGGACAGGGACGGAACTATGGCTACACCTTC.